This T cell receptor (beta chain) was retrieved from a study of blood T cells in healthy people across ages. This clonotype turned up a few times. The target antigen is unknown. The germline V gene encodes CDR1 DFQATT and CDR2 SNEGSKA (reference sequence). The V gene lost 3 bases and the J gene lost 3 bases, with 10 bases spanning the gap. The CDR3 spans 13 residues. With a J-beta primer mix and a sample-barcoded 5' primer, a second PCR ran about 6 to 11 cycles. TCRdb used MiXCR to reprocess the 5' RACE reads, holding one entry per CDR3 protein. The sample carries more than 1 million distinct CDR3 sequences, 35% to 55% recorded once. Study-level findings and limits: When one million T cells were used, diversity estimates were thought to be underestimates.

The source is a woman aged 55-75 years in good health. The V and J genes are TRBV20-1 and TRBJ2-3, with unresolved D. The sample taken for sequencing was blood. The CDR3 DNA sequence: TGCAGTGCTAGCCCTGGGCAAACAGATACGCAGTATTTT. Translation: CSASPGQTDTQYF.